Each of the 5 T cell receptor beta chains below was sequenced from the same sample in a study of OX40 agonist ivuxolimab in advanced cancers. Some clones are missing from TCRdb's copy, which holds only in-frame ones; the method was immunoSEQ multiplex PCR. The table includes roughly 26,000 clones, about 70% detected once. Sample: CD4+ or CD8+ T cells sorted from blood, taken in a trial of the OX40 agonist ivuxolimab. The origin of the receptors is an adult with an advanced solid tumor such as melanoma, head and neck, liver or kidney cancer.

The chain combines TRBV7-2 with TRBJ2-5, with D tentatively TRBD1 (5 bases). V lost 2 bases and J lost 5, with 15 bases in between. The CDR3 loop spans 15 amino acids. Germline V gives CDR1 SGHTA, CDR2 FQGNSA. CDR3: CASSLRTSKGETQYF. CDR3 DNA sequence: TGTGCCAGCAGCTTAAGGACAAGTAAGGGTGAGACCCAGTACTTC.

V is TRBV6-5 and J is TRBJ1-6; a possible D gene is TRBD1 (5 bases). Deletions cut 0 bases from V and 5 bases from J, with 11 bases between. This CDR3 contains 16 residues. The germline V gene has CDR1 MNHEY and CDR2 SVGAGI. This CDR3 reads CASSYSGRVDNSPLHF. In nucleotides, the CDR3 is TGTGCCAGCAGTTACTCGGGCAGGGTTGATAATTCACCCCTCCACTTT.

This chain links TRBV5-1 with TRBJ1-2, with no clear D. CDR1 SGHRS and CDR2 YFSETQ come from the germline V gene. This CDR3 has 15 residues. Trimming took 2 bases from V and 0 from J, leaving 11 bases between them. The chain's CDR3 is CASSLPEATNYGYTF. CDR3 bases: TGCGCCAGCAGCTTACCAGAGGCCACTAACTATGGCTACACCTTC.

The chain uses TRBV9 and TRBJ2-5; 12 bases are a match to TRBD2. CDR3 length: 14 residues. Germline loops: CDR1 SGDLS, CDR2 YYNGEE. The V segment lost 2 bases and the J segment 8 bases; nucleotides outside the gene matches: 4. This CDR3 is CASSVSSGGDTQYF. The CDR3 DNA follows: TGTGCCAGCAGCGTTTCTAGCGGGGGGGACACCCAGTACTTC.

The rearrangement links TRBV18 to TRBJ2-7; TRBD1 agrees at 8 bases. The CDR3 consists of 15 residues. The germline V gene encodes CDR1 KGHSH and CDR2 LQKENI. V lost 5 bases and J lost 0; bases outside the gene matches: 6. The CDR3 loop is CASSTGTGYSYEQYF. The DNA of the CDR3 is TGTGCCAGCTCAACCGGGACAGGCTACTCCTACGAGCAGTACTTC. Filled out from reference TRBV18 and TRBJ2-7, the complete variable domain reads NAGVMQNPRHLVRRRGQEARLRCSPMKGHSHVYWYRQLPEEGLKFMVYLQKENIIDESGMPKERFSAEFPKEGPSILRIQQVVRGDSAAYFCASSTGTGYSYEQYFGPGTRLTVT.